This T cell receptor beta chain emerged from a study of blood T cell repertoires in COVID-19. Whole-study context: Acute and convalescent COVID-19 samples came from the United States, Italy and Spain. From T cells, B-cell-depleted T cells, or PBMCs came the material, which was cDNA or gDNA.

Trimming left V 0 bases short and J 4 bases short, with 17 bases between. The CDR3 runs 16 residues. Germline V gives CDR1 SGHNT, CDR2 YYREEE (reference sequence). How the authors handled the data: The authors estimated nucleated cell counts from reference gene primer amplification. Produced via immunoSEQ multiplex PCR; TCRdb's table is partial and in-frame only. The V and J calls and clone size come from that table; D and trimming were worked out from the DNA. The data contain around 210,000 clones, about three quarters of them seen just once; the ten biggest clones take up less than 7%. The sequencing input was peripheral blood. The chain has TRBV5-4 and TRBJ2-7; the D gene is possibly TRBD1 (7 bases). The receptor comes from a woman aged 70-85 years with acute or convalescent COVID-19. The CDR3 here is CASSLAGGQRPYEQYF. In DNA, the CDR3 is TGTGCCAGCAGCTTGGCCGGGGGACAGAGGCCGTACGAGCAGTACTTC.